The 2 T cell receptor beta chains reported below all come from one sample, sequenced in a study of technical replicates of blood from several donors. The repertoire was sequenced with immunoSEQ multiplex PCR; TCRdb's copy has only in-frame clones and lacks some. The sample records more than 65,000 clones, around 96% being singletons. Sequenced sample: T cells isolated from PBMCs. These receptors all stem from a human donor in good health.

J is TRBJ2-7 and V is TRBV5-4, with 10 bases identical to TRBD1. CDR1 is SGHNT, CDR2 YYREEE, per germline (reference sequence). Unmatched junction bases numbered 7, after V lost 4 bases and J lost 3 bases. This CDR3 is built from 15 residues. CDR3: CASSSRDRGIYEQYF. The DNA of the CDR3 is TGTGCCAGCAGCAGCCGGGACAGGGGAATCTACGAGCAGTACTTC.

This chain links TRBV18 with TRBJ1-3; TRBD1 might be the D (5 bases). The germline V and J ends were trimmed by 2 bases and 4 bases, with 15 bases remaining between them. This CDR3 has 16 amino acids. CDR1 KGHSH and CDR2 LQKENI come from the germline V gene. This CDR3 is CASSPGQGNVGNTIYF. The CDR3 DNA is TGTGCCAGCTCACCAGGGCAGGGTAACGTCGGAAACACCATATATTTT. Variable domain in full (rest from reference TRBV18 and TRBJ1-3): NAGVMQNPRHLVRRRGQEARLRCSPMKGHSHVYWYRQLPEEGLKFMVYLQKENIIDESGMPKERFSAEFPKEGPSILRIQQVVRGDSAAYFCASSPGQGNVGNTIYFGEGSWLTVV.